This TCR beta chain was identified in a study of neurological immune-mediated disorders. This clonotype has ten or more counts. MiXCR, applied by TCRdb to the 5' RACE reads, yields one record per CDR3 protein. The table includes 35,000 to 50,000 distinct CDR3 sequences, about 14% detected once. CDR1 and CDR2 from the germline V gene are GTSNPN and SVGIG (reference sequence). Deletions cut 2 bases from V and 0 bases from J, with 10 bases between. The CDR3 has 14 residues. The receptor's source is a woman aged 55-70 years with HTLV-1-associated myelopathy (HAM/TSP). The chain has TRBV30 and TRBJ1-1, with no clear D. Sequenced: CD4+ T cells from blood. Written as DNA, the CDR3 is TGTGCCTGGAGTAGAGGGTCGATGAACACTGAAGCTTTCTTT. Encoded protein: CAWSRGSMNTEAFF.